A selection of T cell receptor beta chains follows, all from one sample in a study of cytomegalovirus exposure and HLA in healthy donors. Repertoires were generated with immunoSEQ multiplex PCR, while TCRdb's copy carries only in-frame clones and drops some. The sample yields about 61,000 clones, approximately 88% seen once. Material: PBMCs. Receptor source: a man aged 25-40 years in good health and CMV-seropositive. The conserved cysteine and the conserved F or W are not part of the CDR3 here. The D gene is left open where the match is weak.

d_call j_call v_call cdr3_aa
. TRBJ1-1 TRBV11-2 ASSLDIGVGQAREAF
. TRBJ2-6 TRBV29-1 SVEDRTSGANVLT
. TRBJ1-5 TRBV28 ASSLGAVNQPQH
TRBD2 TRBJ2-1 TRBV28 ASSWGPGLDDNEQF
. TRBJ1-2 TRBV5-1 ASSVLGSFYGYT
. TRBJ2-3 TRBV9 ASSVSPTREIGTDTQY
. TRBJ2-7 TRBV12-2 ASRHTTSGASYEQY
TRBD2 TRBJ2-5 TRBV30 AWSQGGLAGEETQY
. TRBJ1-1 TRBV5-8 ASSLGGGTEAF
TRBD1 TRBJ2-7 TRBV6-1 ASRGTGISYEQY
. TRBJ2-7 TRBV11-3 ASSLVGYEQY
TRBD2 TRBJ2-1 TRBV19 ASSIVAGGEQF
TRBD1 TRBJ1-4 TRBV9 ASSTGQGAYPEKLF
. TRBJ2-2 TRBV5-6 ASSLRRTAVTGELF
. TRBJ1-5 TRBV19 ASSLAGHQPQH
. TRBJ1-3 TRBV28 ASSYPGTHGNTIY
. TRBJ2-4 TRBV18 ASSPAGPLAKNIQY
TRBD1 TRBJ1-1 TRBV5-1 ASSQGAPYTEAF
TRBD2 TRBJ2-1 TRBV27 ASSPWGRVYNEQF
. TRBJ2-1 TRBV7-9 ASSSAGSSYNEQF
. TRBJ2-7 TRBV30 ACRSYSSYEQY
. TRBJ1-2 TRBV28 ASSLGAGNYGYT
TRBD1 TRBJ2-5 TRBV5-1 ASSRDREGGETQY
TRBD2 TRBJ2-5 TRBV29-1 SAPGAGEETQY
TRBD1 TRBJ2-7 TRBV27 ASGQGPSSYEQY
TRBD2 TRBJ2-5 TRBV28 ASIGGGQETQY
TRBD1 TRBJ2-1 TRBV28 ASSPSGGQGRNEQF
. TRBJ2-7 TRBV28 ASSPTGGRTSYEQY
TRBD1 TRBJ2-7 TRBV5-1 ASSSLPDRAPGEQY
TRBD1 TRBJ1-2 TRBV29-1 SVIQGAEGTGYT
. TRBJ1-3 TRBV9 ASSVGGGGTGNTIY
TRBD2 TRBJ2-1 TRBV11-3 ASSTRRTSGSHNEQF
. TRBJ1-4 TRBV5-1 ASRSPGVEEKLF
TRBD1 TRBJ1-1 TRBV28 ASSSPGQGLAF
. TRBJ1-1 TRBV30 AWNMGGRRAF
. TRBJ1-1 TRBV29-1 SGRRGGTEAF
. TRBJ1-5 TRBV28 ASSLLAQPQH
TRBD1 TRBJ1-2 TRBV10-3 AISDLLTGVGDYGYT
. TRBJ1-4 TRBV11-2 ASSFRSRQGRGKLF
TRBD1 TRBJ1-4 TRBV27 ASSFLGTDEKLF
TRBD2 TRBJ2-1 TRBV30 AWTRLAGVNEQF
. TRBJ2-1 TRBV10-1 ASSREGVYYNEQF
TRBD1 TRBJ1-4 TRBV6-5 ASSSGQIGEKLF
. TRBJ2-1 TRBV6-5 ASSLGQHSYNEQF
TRBD2 TRBJ2-2 TRBV6-4 ASSFDTSGNTGELF
TRBD1 TRBJ2-7 TRBV12-5 ASGSSDRAYEQY
. TRBJ2-7 TRBV6-5 ASSWRAPTYEQY
. TRBJ2-5 TRBV25-1 ASSESRGLANQETQY
. TRBJ2-7 TRBV4-2 ASSQDALAHEQY
. TRBJ2-5 TRBV27 ASSLVPTSEETQY
. TRBJ1-1 TRBV19 ASSIVRGSTEAF
TRBD1 . TRBV14 ASSQAQGEYEQY
TRBD2 TRBJ2-7 TRBV7-2 ASSLVRLAGGTRE